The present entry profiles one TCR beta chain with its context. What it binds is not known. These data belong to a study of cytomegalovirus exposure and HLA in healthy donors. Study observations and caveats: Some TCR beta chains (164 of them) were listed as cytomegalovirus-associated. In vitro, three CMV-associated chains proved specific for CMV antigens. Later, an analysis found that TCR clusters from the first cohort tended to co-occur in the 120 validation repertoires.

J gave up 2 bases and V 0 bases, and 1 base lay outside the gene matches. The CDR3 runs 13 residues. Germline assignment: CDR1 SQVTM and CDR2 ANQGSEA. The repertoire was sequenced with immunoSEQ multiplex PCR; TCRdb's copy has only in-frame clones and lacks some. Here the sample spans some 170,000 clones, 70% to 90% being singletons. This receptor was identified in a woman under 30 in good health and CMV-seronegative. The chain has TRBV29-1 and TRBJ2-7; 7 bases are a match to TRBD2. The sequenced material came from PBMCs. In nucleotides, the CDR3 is TGCAGCGTTGAAGAGGGAGGGCCCTACGAGCAGTACTTC. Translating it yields CSVEEGGPYEQYF.